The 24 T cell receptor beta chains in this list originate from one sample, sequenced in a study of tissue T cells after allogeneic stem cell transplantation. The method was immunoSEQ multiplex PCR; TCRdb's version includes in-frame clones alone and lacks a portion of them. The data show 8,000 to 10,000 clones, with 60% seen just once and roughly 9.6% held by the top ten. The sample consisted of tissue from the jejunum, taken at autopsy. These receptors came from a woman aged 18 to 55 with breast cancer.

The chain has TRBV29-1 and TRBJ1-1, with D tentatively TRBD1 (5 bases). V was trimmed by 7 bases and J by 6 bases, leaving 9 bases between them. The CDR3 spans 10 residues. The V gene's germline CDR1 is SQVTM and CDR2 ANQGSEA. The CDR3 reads CSAGTSEAFF. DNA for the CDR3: TGCAGCGCCGGGACCTCTGAAGCTTTCTTT.

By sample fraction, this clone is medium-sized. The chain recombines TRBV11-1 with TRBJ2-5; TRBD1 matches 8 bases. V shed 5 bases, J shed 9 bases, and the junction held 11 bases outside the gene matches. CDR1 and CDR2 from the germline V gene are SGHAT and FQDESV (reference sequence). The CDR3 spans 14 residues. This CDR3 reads CASSPGTGGRAQYF. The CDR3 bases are TGTGCCAGCAGCCCAGGGACAGGCGGCCGGGCCCAGTACTTC.

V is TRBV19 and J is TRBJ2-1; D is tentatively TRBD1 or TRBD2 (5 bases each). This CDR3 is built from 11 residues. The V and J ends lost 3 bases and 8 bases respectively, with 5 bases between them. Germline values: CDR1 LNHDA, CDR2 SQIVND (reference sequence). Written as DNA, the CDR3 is TGTGCCAGTAGTATGGGGGATGAGCAGTTCTTC. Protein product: CASSMGDEQFF.

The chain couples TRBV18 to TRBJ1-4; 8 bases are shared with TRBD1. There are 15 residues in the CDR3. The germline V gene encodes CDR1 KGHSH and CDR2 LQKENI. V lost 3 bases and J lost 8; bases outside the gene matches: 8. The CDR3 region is CASSPPGGAEEKLFF. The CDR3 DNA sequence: TGTGCCAGCTCACCCCCAGGGGGCGCGGAAGAAAAACTGTTTTTT. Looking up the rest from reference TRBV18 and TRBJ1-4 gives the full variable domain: NAGVMQNPRHLVRRRGQEARLRCSPMKGHSHVYWYRQLPEEGLKFMVYLQKENIIDESGMPKERFSAEFPKEGPSILRIQQVVRGDSAAYFCASSPPGGAEEKLFFGSGTQLSVL.

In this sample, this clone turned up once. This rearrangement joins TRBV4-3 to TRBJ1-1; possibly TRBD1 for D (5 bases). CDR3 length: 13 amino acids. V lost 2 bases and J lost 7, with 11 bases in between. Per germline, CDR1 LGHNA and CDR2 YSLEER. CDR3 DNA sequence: TGCGCCAGCAGCCAATTTAGACAGCTTGAAGCTTTCTTT. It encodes CASSQFRQLEAFF.

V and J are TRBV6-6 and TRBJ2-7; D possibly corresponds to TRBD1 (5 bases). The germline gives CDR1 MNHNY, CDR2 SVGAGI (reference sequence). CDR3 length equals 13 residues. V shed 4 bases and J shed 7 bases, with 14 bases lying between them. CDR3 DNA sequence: TGTGCCAGCAGTTTACCTGGGGCGGAAGAGCAGTACTTC. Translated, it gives CASSLPGAEEQYF.

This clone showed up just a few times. In nucleotides, the CDR3 is TGTGCCAGCAGTCCTAACCGGCGGGGGCCCTACACCTTC. This encodes CASSPNRRGPYTF. The chain uses TRBV27 and TRBJ1-2; D is possibly TRBD1 (6 bases). The germline V and J ends were trimmed by 5 bases and 10 bases, with 17 bases remaining between them. There are 13 residues in the CDR3. Germline V gene lookup returns CDR1 MNHEY and CDR2 SMNVEV (reference sequence).

CDR3 residues: CASSLAGSDVGQPQHF. The CDR3 nucleotides read TGTGCCAGCAGCTTAGCGGGTAGCGACGTGGGACAGCCCCAGCATTTT. The gene calls are TRBV7-2 and TRBJ1-5; D is undetermined. Per the germline V gene, CDR1 is SGHTA and CDR2 is FQGNSA. The V and J ends lost 0 bases and 7 bases respectively, with 16 bases between them. This CDR3 contains 16 residues.

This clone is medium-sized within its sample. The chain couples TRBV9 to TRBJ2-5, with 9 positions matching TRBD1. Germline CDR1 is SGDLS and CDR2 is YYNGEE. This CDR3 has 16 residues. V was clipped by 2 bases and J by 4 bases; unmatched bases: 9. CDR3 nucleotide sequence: TGTGCCAGCAGCGTCCGGACAGGGGCCTTGGGAGAGACCCAGTACTTC. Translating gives CASSVRTGALGETQYF.

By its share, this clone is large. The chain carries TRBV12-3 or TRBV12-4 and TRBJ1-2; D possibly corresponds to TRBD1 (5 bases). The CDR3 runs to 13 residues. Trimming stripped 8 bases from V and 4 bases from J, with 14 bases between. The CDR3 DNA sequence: TGTGCCAGCTCCTTAGACAGTTCCTATGGCTACACCTTC. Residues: CASSLDSSYGYTF.

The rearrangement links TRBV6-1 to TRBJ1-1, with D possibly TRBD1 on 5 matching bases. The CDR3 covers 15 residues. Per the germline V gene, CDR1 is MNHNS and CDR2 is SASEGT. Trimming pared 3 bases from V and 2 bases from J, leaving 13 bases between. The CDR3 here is CASSDHQGTNTEAFF. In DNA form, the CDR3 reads TGTGCCAGCAGTGATCACCAGGGAACTAACACTGAAGCTTTCTTT.

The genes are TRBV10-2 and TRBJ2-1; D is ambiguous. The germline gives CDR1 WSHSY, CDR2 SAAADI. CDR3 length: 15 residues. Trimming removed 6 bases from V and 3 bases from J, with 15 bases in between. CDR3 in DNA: TGCGCCAGCAGCCCGGTCACGGGTCTCTACAATGAGCAGTTCTTC. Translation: CASSPVTGLYNEQFF.

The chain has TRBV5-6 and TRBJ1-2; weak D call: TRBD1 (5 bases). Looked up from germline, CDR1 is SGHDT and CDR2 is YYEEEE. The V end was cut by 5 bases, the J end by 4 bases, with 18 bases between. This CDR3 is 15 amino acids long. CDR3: CASRPQGIPGYGYTF. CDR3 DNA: TGTGCCAGCAGGCCGCAGGGCATCCCTGGCTATGGCTACACCTTC. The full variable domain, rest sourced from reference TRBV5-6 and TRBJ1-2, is DAGVTQSPTHLIKTRGQQVTLRCSPKSGHDTVSWYQQALGQGPQFIFQYYEEEERQRGNFPDRFSGHQFPNYSSELNVNALLLGDSALYLCASRPQGIPGYGYTFGSGTRLTVV.

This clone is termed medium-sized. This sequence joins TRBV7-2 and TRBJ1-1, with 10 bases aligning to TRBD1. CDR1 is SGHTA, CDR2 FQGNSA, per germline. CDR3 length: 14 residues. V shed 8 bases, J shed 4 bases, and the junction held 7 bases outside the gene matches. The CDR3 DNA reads TGTGCCAGCGTCTTGGACAGGGGGGGCACTGAAGCTTTCTTT. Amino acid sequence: CASVLDRGGTEAFF.

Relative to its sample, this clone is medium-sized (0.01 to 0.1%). The CDR3 DNA reads TGTGCCATTCGACAGGGGCAGAACACTGAAGCTTTCTTT. This encodes CAIRQGQNTEAFF. The J gene is TRBJ1-1, the V gene TRBV6-5; 8 bases are a match to TRBD1. From germline, CDR1 is MNHEY and CDR2 SVGAGI. Germline trimming cut 10 bases from V and 1 base from J; bases unmatched to any gene: 5. The CDR3 totals 13 residues.

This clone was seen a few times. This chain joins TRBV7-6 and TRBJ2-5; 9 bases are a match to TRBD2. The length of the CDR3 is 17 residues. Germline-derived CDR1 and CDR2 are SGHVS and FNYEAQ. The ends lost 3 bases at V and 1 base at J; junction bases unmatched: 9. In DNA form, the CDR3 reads TGTGCCAGCAGCTTTTGGGGAGAGCGGGGGGCCCAAGAGACCCAGTACTTC. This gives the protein CASSFWGERGAQETQYF.

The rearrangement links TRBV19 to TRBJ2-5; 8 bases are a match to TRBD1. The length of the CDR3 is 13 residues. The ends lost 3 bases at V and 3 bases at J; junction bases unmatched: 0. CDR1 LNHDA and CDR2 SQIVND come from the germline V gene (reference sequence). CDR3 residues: CASSMDREETQYF. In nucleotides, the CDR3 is TGTGCCAGTAGTATGGACAGGGAAGAGACCCAGTACTTC.

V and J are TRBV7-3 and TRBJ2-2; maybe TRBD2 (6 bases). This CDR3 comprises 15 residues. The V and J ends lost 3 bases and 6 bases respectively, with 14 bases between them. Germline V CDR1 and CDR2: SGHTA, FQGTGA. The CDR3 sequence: CASSLVAGTAGELFF. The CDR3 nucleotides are TGTGCCAGCAGCTTGGTCGCGGGGACGGCCGGGGAGCTGTTTTTT. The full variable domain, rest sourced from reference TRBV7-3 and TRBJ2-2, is GAGVSQTPSNKVTEKGKYVELRCDPISGHTALYWYRQSLGQGPEFLIYFQGTGAADDSGLPNDRFFAVRPEGSVSTLKIQRTERGDSAVYLCASSLVAGTAGELFFGEGSRLTVL.

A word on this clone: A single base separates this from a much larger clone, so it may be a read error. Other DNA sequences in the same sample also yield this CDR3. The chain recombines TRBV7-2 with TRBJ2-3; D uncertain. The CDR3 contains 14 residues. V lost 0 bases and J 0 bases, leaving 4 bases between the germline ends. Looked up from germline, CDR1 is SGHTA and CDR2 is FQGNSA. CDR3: CASSLAGSTDTQYF. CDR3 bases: TGTGCCAGCAGCTTAGCGGGGAGCACAGATACGCAGTATTTT.

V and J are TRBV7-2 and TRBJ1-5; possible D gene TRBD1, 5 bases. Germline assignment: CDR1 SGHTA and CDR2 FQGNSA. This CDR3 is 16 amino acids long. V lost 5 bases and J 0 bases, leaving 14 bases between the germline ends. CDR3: CASSPGGLYSNQPQHF. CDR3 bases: TGTGCCAGCAGCCCCGGGGGACTCTATAGCAATCAGCCCCAGCATTTT.

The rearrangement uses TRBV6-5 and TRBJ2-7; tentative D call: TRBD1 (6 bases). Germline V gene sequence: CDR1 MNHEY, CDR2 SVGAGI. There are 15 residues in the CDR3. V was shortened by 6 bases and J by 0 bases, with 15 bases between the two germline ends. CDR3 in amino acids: CASSSRGEYSYEQYF. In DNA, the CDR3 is TGTGCCAGCAGCTCCAGGGGAGAGTACTCCTACGAGCAGTACTTC.

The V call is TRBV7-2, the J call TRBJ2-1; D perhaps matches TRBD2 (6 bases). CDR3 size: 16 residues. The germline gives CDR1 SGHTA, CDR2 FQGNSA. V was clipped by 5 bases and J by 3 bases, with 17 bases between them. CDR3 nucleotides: TGTGCCAGCAGCCAGAGTCGGGGGTTGCGCTACAATGAGCAGTTCTTC. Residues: CASSQSRGLRYNEQFF.

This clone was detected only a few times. CDR3 DNA sequence: TGTGCCAGCGGACGAGGAAACGAGCAGTACTTC. Amino acid sequence: CASGRGNEQYF. The chain is built from TRBV12-3 or TRBV12-4 and TRBJ2-7; unclear D gene. V lost 8 bases and J lost 5, with 10 bases in between. This CDR3 has 11 residues.

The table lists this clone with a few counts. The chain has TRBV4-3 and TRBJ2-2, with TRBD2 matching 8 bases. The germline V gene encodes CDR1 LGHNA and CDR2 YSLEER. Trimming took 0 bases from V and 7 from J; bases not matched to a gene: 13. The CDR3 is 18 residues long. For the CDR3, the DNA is TGCGCCAGCAGCCAAGATCTCCCCGGGGGGGCGGGAGTCGGGGAGCTGTTTTTT. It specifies CASSQDLPGGAGVGELFF.